The 10 T cell receptor beta chains below were found in one sample sequenced in a study of T-cell memory formation after mild COVID-19. MiXCR was run by TCRdb on the 5' RACE reads, yielding one entry per CDR3 protein. The sample includes under 450,000 distinct CDR3 sequences, roughly an eighth of them seen just once. Input material: PBMCs or a T cell subset sorted from them (not recorded which). These receptors came from a man between 18 and 29 years old who had mild COVID-19 (a few samples of this study predate the infection). Cell type and time point are not known.

The sample holds a few counts of this clonotype. This rearrangement joins TRBV27 to TRBJ1-3, with D perhaps matching TRBD1 (5 bases). With 6 bases removed from V and 0 bases from J, the gap between germline ends came to 9 bases. This CDR3 is built from 14 residues. Germline CDR1 is MNHEY and CDR2 is SMNVEV (reference sequence). The CDR3: CASRGRASGNTIYF. The DNA of the CDR3 is TGTGCCAGCAGGGGCAGGGCCTCTGGAAACACCATATATTTT.

The rearrangement joins TRBV28 to TRBJ2-2; 12 bases fit TRBD2. This CDR3 spans 17 amino acids. Germline values: CDR1 MDHEN, CDR2 SYDVKM. V was clipped by 5 bases and J by 4 bases; unmatched bases: 8. Here the CDR3 DNA reads TGTGCCAGCAGTGTCCTACTAGCGGGGGGCTCCACCGGGGAGCTGTTTTTT. This translates into CASSVLLAGGSTGELFF.

This clonotype was observed at least ten times. The rearrangement joins TRBV3-1 to TRBJ2-2; TRBD2 matches at 7 bases. The CDR3 length is 14 residues. Germline loops: CDR1 LGHDT, CDR2 YNNKEL (reference sequence). Germline trimming cut 1 base from V and 5 bases from J; bases unmatched to any gene: 1. The CDR3 DNA reads as TGTGCCAGCAGCCAAGGCGGGGGAACCGGGGAGCTGTTTTTT. Protein sequence: CASSQGGGTGELFF.

The rearrangement links TRBV29-1 to TRBJ2-1; D is perhaps TRBD2 (5 bases). Trimming removed 6 bases at V and 9 bases at J, with 9 bases between. Germline-derived CDR1 and CDR2 are SQVTM and ANQGSEA. CDR3 length: 10 residues. The CDR3 region has the DNA TGCAGCGTACGAGCGGTTGAGCAGTTCTTC. As protein: CSVRAVEQFF.

The J gene is TRBJ2-3, the V gene TRBV6-5; possible D gene TRBD2, 5 bases. Germline V CDR1 and CDR2: MNHEY, SVGAGI. This CDR3 is built from 15 residues. Trimming removed 6 bases at V and 0 bases at J, with 13 bases between. The CDR3 sequence is CASSPPGVSTDTQYF. The CDR3 nucleotides read TGTGCCAGCAGCCCCCCCGGGGTGAGCACAGATACGCAGTATTTT.

This clonotype was detected only a few times. The V and J genes are TRBV24-1 and TRBJ2-3; 9 bases agree with TRBD1. Germline V gene sequence: CDR1 KGHDR, CDR2 SFDVKD. The CDR3 is 17 residues long. V lost 4 bases and J lost 6; bases outside the gene matches: 13. The CDR3 DNA reads as TGTGCCACCAGTGACCCCCTCCGGGACAGGGAGGGCGATACGCAGTATTTT. This codes for CATSDPLRDREGDTQYF.

The chain uses TRBV20-1 and TRBJ2-1, with 12 nucleotides matching TRBD1. V gave up 0 bases and J gave up 6 bases; unmatched junction bases: 6. The germline gives CDR1 DFQATT, CDR2 SNEGSKA (reference sequence). This CDR3 contains 16 residues. CDR3 DNA: TGCAGTGCTAGAGAAAGGGGACAGGGGGCGATCAATGAGCAGTTCTTC. It is translated as CSARERGQGAINEQFF.

This clonotype was counted a few times. The V and J genes are TRBV12-3 or TRBV12-4 and TRBJ2-1; D unresolved. This CDR3 has 15 residues. The V end lost 3 bases, the J end lost 3 bases, and 12 bases lay between the germline ends. The CDR3 loop reads CASSFAVSVYNEQFF. Written as DNA, the CDR3 is TGTGCCAGCAGTTTCGCGGTTTCCGTCTACAATGAGCAGTTCTTC.

This clonotype has at least ten counts. The genes are TRBV7-2 and TRBJ2-1; 8 bases are shared with TRBD2. V lost 5 bases, J lost 5 bases, and 11 bases stayed unmatched. The CDR3 loop spans 16 amino acids. Per germline, CDR1 SGHTA and CDR2 FQGNSA. CDR3 nucleotide sequence: TGTGCCAGCAGCCCCAATCCGACGGGGGGGGACAATGAGCAGTTCTTC. Its protein product is CASSPNPTGGDNEQFF.

This clonotype came up many times. The CDR3 loop is CASSQYLTGELFF. The CDR3 region has the DNA TGTGCCAGCAGCCAGTACCTCACCGGGGAGCTGTTTTTT. The chain carries TRBV4-2 and TRBJ2-2; D gene unclear. CDR1 LGHNA and CDR2 YNFKEQ come from the germline V gene. This CDR3 contains 13 residues. Between the trimmed V and J ends, which lost 3 bases and 4 bases, there was a span of 6 bases.